This record concerns one T cell receptor (beta chain) sequence. The CDR3 length is 13 residues. Constant-region reverse primers amplified full-length variable regions, followed by semi-nested Nested Universal Primer A PCR. MiXCR, run by TCRdb on the 5' RACE reads, gives a single entry per CDR3 protein. Of some 5,000 distinct CDR3 sequences in the sample, about two thirds were seen once. The sequence derives from a female donor with breast cancer. The genes are TRBV12-3 or TRBV12-4 and TRBJ1-6, with D hard to call. Sequenced material: naive CD4+ T cells sorted from blood. As for subset: naive CD4+ T cells, CD4+CD45RA+CD25-. CDR3 amino acids: CASSDGYYSPLHF. In DNA form, the CDR3 reads TGTGCTAGCTCGGACGGTTACTATTCACCCCTCCACTTT.